The clone carrying this TCR beta chain was picked up a small number of times. The antigen is undetermined. The data originate from a study of identical twins. Study-level points and caveats: Fewer insertions marked abundant cord blood beta clonotypes; young adult naive trended weakly, memory not at all.

Using its own MiXCR run on the 5' RACE reads, TCRdb lists one record per CDR3 protein. Here the sample spans about 100,000 distinct CDR3 sequences, under 7% being singletons. Germline V gives CDR1 SGHDN, CDR2 FVKESK. The CDR3 has 15 residues. V dropped 5 bases and J dropped 8; count of bases not matched to a gene: 8. The J gene is TRBJ2-1, the V gene TRBV14, with 11 bases identical to TRBD1. This sequence originates from a woman in her fifties or sixties in good health. The sequenced material came from memory T cells sorted from blood. The CDR3: CASSEWTGGFDEQFF. The CDR3 nucleotides are TGTGCCAGCAGCGAGTGGACAGGGGGCTTCGATGAGCAGTTCTTC.